A single sample is the source of the 21 T cell receptor beta chains below, sequenced in a study of OX40 agonist ivuxolimab in advanced cancers. The assay was immunoSEQ multiplex PCR, and TCRdb's table has in-frame clones only and misses some. The repertoire holds tens of thousands of clones, 88% seen once, with around 13% in the top ten. The source was CD4+ or CD8+ T cells sorted from blood, collected in a trial of the OX40 agonist ivuxolimab. These receptor sequences come from an adult with an advanced solid tumor such as melanoma, head and neck, liver or kidney cancer.

The V and J genes are TRBV15 and TRBJ2-7; either TRBD1 or TRBD2 may supply D (5 bases each). CDR3 length: 13 residues. CDR1 LNHNV and CDR2 YYDKDF come from the germline V gene (reference sequence). V shed 9 bases and J shed 5 bases, with 17 bases lying between them. This CDR3 reads CATSRGFRDEQYF. CDR3 in DNA: TGTGCCACTTCTCGGGGATTCAGGGACGAGCAGTACTTC.

This rearrangement joins TRBV5-4 to TRBJ2-1; 11 bases map to TRBD2. Trimming took 3 bases from V and 3 from J; bases not matched to a gene: 5. The CDR3 has 16 amino acids. Germline V lookup: CDR1 SGHNT, CDR2 YYREEE (reference sequence). CDR3 amino acids: CASSSQLAGVYNEQFF. Here the CDR3 DNA reads TGTGCCAGCAGCTCCCAACTAGCGGGAGTCTACAATGAGCAGTTCTTC. Together with reference TRBV5-4 and TRBJ2-1, the CDR3 gives the full variable domain: ETGVTQSPTHLIKTRGQQVTLRCSSQSGHNTVSWYQQALGQGPQFIFQYYREEENGRGNFPPRFSGLQFPNYSSELNVNALELDDSALYLCASSSQLAGVYNEQFFGPGTRLTVL.

The chain employs TRBV9 and TRBJ2-7; D remains unclear. This CDR3 has 13 residues. Trimming took 0 bases from V and 2 from J, leaving 6 bases between them. Germline V CDR1 and CDR2: SGDLS, YYNGEE. In nucleotides, the CDR3 is TGTGCCAGCAGCGTAGAGGGCCCCTACGAGCAGTACTTC. It codes for CASSVEGPYEQYF.

CDR3 loop: CSVESLGQGLYEQYF. Written as DNA, the CDR3 is TGCAGCGTTGAATCGTTAGGGCAGGGTCTCTACGAGCAGTACTTC. V usage is TRBV29-1 and J usage is TRBJ2-7, with D tentatively TRBD1 (5 bases). The germline V gene has CDR1 SQVTM and CDR2 ANQGSEA. V gave up 2 bases and J gave up 3 bases, with 17 bases separating them. CDR3 length: 15 amino acids.

This chain links TRBV27 with TRBJ2-1, with D perhaps TRBD1 (6 bases). The CDR3 runs to 12 residues. From germline, CDR1 is MNHEY and CDR2 SMNVEV (reference sequence). V lost 6 bases and J lost 6, with 9 bases in between. The CDR3 spells CASRQTGNEQFF. CDR3 DNA: TGTGCCAGCAGGCAGACAGGCAATGAGCAGTTCTTC.

This clone is a singleton in its sample. V gene TRBV13 combines with J gene TRBJ2-7, with 9 bases fitting TRBD2. V shed 5 bases, J shed 4 bases, and the junction held 6 bases outside the gene matches. The CDR3 consists of 14 residues. The germline V gene has CDR1 PRHDT and CDR2 FYEKMQ (reference sequence). CDR3 coding DNA: TGTGCCAGCAGCCACGGACTAGCGTGGTACGAGCAGTACTTC. Protein: CASSHGLAWYEQYF. Full variable domain (missing parts from reference TRBV13 and TRBJ2-7): AAGVIQSPRHLIKEKRETATLKCYPIPRHDTVYWYQQGPGQDPQFLISFYEKMQSDKGSIPDRFSAQQFSDYHSELNMSSLELGDSALYFCASSHGLAWYEQYFGPGTRLTVT.

The genes are TRBV9 and TRBJ2-5; 10 nucleotides agree with TRBD2. The V gene end was trimmed by 6 bases and the J gene end by 0 bases; junction bases not matched to a gene: 11. This CDR3 contains 17 residues. The germline V gene has CDR1 SGDLS and CDR2 YYNGEE. The CDR3 DNA reads TGTGCCAGCACCAAGGGAACTAGCGGGGCTAACCAAGAGACCCAGTACTTC. It yields the protein CASTKGTSGANQETQYF.

Here the CDR3 DNA reads TGTGCCAGCAGTCCCCGTTTGGACAGCTCCTACGAGCAGTACTTC. Amino acid sequence: CASSPRLDSSYEQYF. The chain is built from TRBV27 and TRBJ2-7; D perhaps matches TRBD1 (6 bases). In germline, CDR1 is MNHEY, CDR2 SMNVEV (reference sequence). There are 15 residues in the CDR3. Trimming took 5 bases from V and 0 from J, leaving 14 bases between them.

The chain employs TRBV11-1 and TRBJ2-7; TRBD1 matches at 7 bases. The length of the CDR3 is 14 residues. Germline assignment: CDR1 SGHAT and CDR2 FQDESV (reference sequence). With 4 bases clipped from V and 3 bases from J, the junction kept 6 bases outside the gene matches. The DNA of the CDR3 is TGTGCCAGCAGCTCGACAGGGTCTATCTACGAGCAGTACTTC. This sequence encodes CASSSTGSIYEQYF.

The CDR3 reads CASSPPGVNTGELFF. CDR3 DNA sequence: TGTGCCAGCAGCCCCCCCGGGGTGAACACCGGGGAGCTGTTTTTT. The chain employs TRBV14 and TRBJ2-2; possibly TRBD2 for D (5 bases). The CDR3 spans 15 residues. The germline V gene encodes CDR1 SGHDN and CDR2 FVKESK. The germline V and J ends were trimmed by 4 bases and 1 base, with 10 bases remaining between them.

V is TRBV27 and J is TRBJ2-7; 8 positions match TRBD2. With V trimmed by 5 bases and J by 3 bases, 3 bases remained unmatched. The length of the CDR3 is 13 residues. CDR1 and CDR2 (germline): MNHEY, SMNVEV (reference sequence). CDR3: CASSRTSGYEQYF. CDR3 nucleotides: TGTGCCAGCAGTCGCACTAGCGGCTACGAGCAGTACTTC.

This clone was counted only a few times. This rearrangement joins TRBV6-5 to TRBJ1-5; a possible D gene is TRBD1 (5 bases). The CDR3 covers 15 residues. From germline, CDR1 is MNHEY and CDR2 SVGAGI. The V and J ends lost 2 bases and 4 bases respectively, with 12 bases between them. CDR3 protein: CASSYHGTGNQPQHF. The CDR3 DNA reads TGTGCCAGCAGTTACCACGGGACTGGGAATCAGCCCCAGCATTTT.

The chain has TRBV7-9 and TRBJ2-1, with D unclear. V lost 4 bases to trimming and J lost 2 bases, with 15 bases between them. The germline gives CDR1 SEHNR, CDR2 FQNEAQ (reference sequence). The CDR3 loop spans 16 amino acids. This chain's CDR3 is CASSSTRAPPYNEQFF. Written as DNA, the CDR3 is TGTGCCAGCAGCTCTACCCGGGCCCCACCCTACAATGAGCAGTTCTTC.

The chain has TRBV7-2 and TRBJ2-5; D is perhaps TRBD1 (5 bases). CDR3 length: 15 residues. The germline V and J ends were trimmed by 4 bases and 5 bases, with 17 bases remaining between them. Germline V lookup: CDR1 SGHTA, CDR2 FQGNSA. The chain's CDR3 is CASSSILGVTETQYF. The DNA of the CDR3 is TGTGCCAGCAGCTCAATCCTAGGGGTGACGGAGACCCAGTACTTC.

V usage is TRBV6-5 and J usage is TRBJ2-1; D is unresolved. The CDR3 is 16 residues long. V gave up 0 bases and J gave up 0 bases, with 9 bases separating them. Germline V CDR1 and CDR2: MNHEY, SVGAGI. The CDR3 spells CASSYSADSSYNEQFF. CDR3 nucleotide sequence: TGTGCCAGCAGTTACTCGGCAGACTCCTCCTACAATGAGCAGTTCTTC.

The chain uses TRBV7-8 and TRBJ1-1; weak D call: TRBD1 (5 bases). The CDR3 has 13 amino acids. Germline-derived CDR1 and CDR2 are SGHVS and FQNEAQ. V lost 8 bases and J lost 7, with 17 bases in between. The CDR3 DNA sequence: TGTGCCAGCTCTTACCTGGGGGACCTTGAAGCTTTCTTT. Its translation is CASSYLGDLEAFF.

The CDR3 region has the DNA TGTGCCAGCAGTTTATACCCGGGCGGGGAGCTGTTTTTT. This codes for CASSLYPGGELFF. V usage is TRBV27 and J usage is TRBJ2-2; unclear D gene. Germline V CDR1 and CDR2: MNHEY, SMNVEV (reference sequence). The CDR3 runs to 13 residues. Trimming took off 1 base at V and 7 bases at J, with 7 bases between the two ends.

The chain joins TRBV30 to TRBJ2-7; weak D call: TRBD2 (6 bases). CDR1 is GTSNPN and CDR2 is SVGIG in the germline V gene (reference sequence). V lost 2 bases and J 3 bases, leaving 14 bases between the germline ends. The CDR3 sequence is 14 residues long. The CDR3 DNA follows: TGTGCCTGGAGTAACGCAGGGAGGAGCTACGAGCAGTACTTC. Translating it yields CAWSNAGRSYEQYF.

The chain couples TRBV27 to TRBJ2-7; tentative D call: TRBD1 (5 bases). This CDR3 spans 13 amino acids. The V end lost 4 bases, the J end lost 1 base, and 8 bases lay between the germline ends. Germline V gene lookup returns CDR1 MNHEY and CDR2 SMNVEV (reference sequence). Here the CDR3 reads CASSWGRSYEQYF. Here the CDR3 DNA reads TGTGCCAGCAGTTGGGGCAGGTCCTACGAGCAGTACTTC.

The V gene is TRBV21-1, the J gene TRBJ2-7; the table's D call TRBD1 went unverified against the DNA. TRBV21-1 is an annotated pseudogene. This CDR3 region has 13 residues. The CDR3: CASRGTEPYEQYF. In DNA, the CDR3 is TGTGCCAGCCGGGGGACAGAACCCTACGAGCAGTACTTC.

The rearrangement uses TRBV7-6 and TRBJ1-3, with D unresolved. This CDR3 is built from 17 residues. With 2 bases removed from V and 0 bases from J, the gap between germline ends came to 14 bases. The V gene's germline CDR1 is SGHVS and CDR2 FNYEAQ. The CDR3 coding sequence is TGTGCCAGCAGCTTACAATCCGCCGGATTCTCTGGAAACACCATATATTTT. Translated, it gives CASSLQSAGFSGNTIYF. Using reference TRBV7-6 and TRBJ1-3 for the parts outside the CDR3, the full variable domain is GAGVSQSPRYKVTKRGQDVALRCDPISGHVSLYWYRQALGQGPEFLTYFNYEAQQDKSGLPNDRFSAERPEGSISTLTIQRTEQRDSAMYRCASSLQSAGFSGNTIYFGEGSWLTVV.